This record looks at one T cell receptor beta chain sequence and its context. As yet, its antigen is unknown. Researchers ran the PCR with 60 Vbeta and 13 Jbeta primers. The repertoire was sequenced with immunoSEQ multiplex PCR; TCRdb's copy has only in-frame clones and lacks some. The profile shows 100,000 or so clones, around 78% of them singletons. This sample stems from a study of cytomegalovirus exposure and HLA in healthy donors. Findings and caveats of the study: Specific recognition of CMV antigens was confirmed in vitro for three chains (all CMV-associated).

CDR1 and CDR2 (germline): SGHRS, YFSETQ. The ends were cut back, 0 bases at V and 7 bases at J, with 8 bases in the middle. The CDR3 is 13 amino acids. This clonotype originated in a male donor in good health and CMV-seronegative. J is TRBJ2-1 and V is TRBV5-1; D call uncertain. Material: PBMCs. The DNA for the CDR3 is TGCGCCAGCAGCTTGGAGCTTTTGAATGAGCAGTTCTTC. Translated: CASSLELLNEQFF.